This T cell receptor beta chain was documented in a study of Ad26.COV2.S vaccination and SARS-CoV-2 variants. Study findings and constraints: Post-vaccination breadth of spike-specific CD8+ and CD4+ T cell responses was reportedly substantial. Measurements of TCR breadth and depth may have given underestimates of the total T cell responses.

Assay used: immunoSEQ multiplex PCR; TCRdb lists only in-frame clones, some missing. The sample records a few hundred thousand clones, approximately 87% being singletons. The treatment is: around 19 received Ad26.COV2.S at low or high dose, single or two shots; about 5 received placebo; per-sample allocation not given. Samples were taken on day 63 after the first vaccine or placebo injection. This clone was counted between two and nine times. Its antigen is as yet unknown. Sample: peripheral blood, taken in a trial of Ad26.COV2.S vaccine versus placebo. This sequence was found in a person between 18 and 65 years old who received the Ad26.COV2.S COVID-19 vaccine or a placebo.

The CDR3 coding sequence is TGTGCCAGCAGCTTGTTTCTGAACACTGAAGCTTTCTTT. Protein: CASSLFLNTEAFF. The chain combines TRBV5-4 with TRBJ1-1, with unresolved D. The germline CDR1 and CDR2 sequences are SGHNT and YYREEE (reference sequence). V lost 1 base and J 0 bases, leaving 4 bases between the germline ends. CDR3 length: 13 residues.